The 23 T cell receptor beta chains reported below all come from one sample, sequenced in a study of OX40 agonist ivuxolimab in advanced cancers. Generated by immunoSEQ multiplex PCR, the TCRdb table keeps only in-frame clones and is missing some. The data hold some 65,000 clones, with about 91% observed a single time. The sample was CD4+ or CD8+ T cells sorted from blood, taken in a trial of the OX40 agonist ivuxolimab. The source is an adult with an advanced solid tumor such as melanoma, head and neck, liver or kidney cancer.

The gene calls are TRBV5-1 and TRBJ2-7, with TRBD2 matching over 7 bases. V trimming: 2 bases; J trimming: 7 bases; junction bases outside the gene matches: 6. The CDR3 extends over 13 amino acids. Germline V CDR1 and CDR2: SGHRS, YFSETQ. CDR3 amino acids: CASSFWEGSEQYF. As DNA, the CDR3 is TGCGCCAGCAGCTTTTGGGAGGGGTCGGAGCAGTACTTC.

The CDR3: CASSYDRGRGNQPQHF. The CDR3 DNA follows: TGTGCCAGCAGTTACGATCGGGGGAGAGGCAATCAGCCCCAGCATTTT. The rearrangement uses TRBV6-6 and TRBJ1-5, with D perhaps matching TRBD1 (5 bases). Germline V gene sequence: CDR1 MNHNY, CDR2 SVGAGI (reference sequence). Trimming left V 2 bases short and J 2 bases short, with 13 bases between. This CDR3 contains 16 residues.

The CDR3 sequence: CASSNFRVNSPSTDTQYF. The CDR3 nucleotides read TGTGCCAGCAGCAATTTCAGGGTGAACTCCCCAAGCACAGATACGCAGTATTTT. The chain employs TRBV21-1 and TRBJ2-3; the table's TRBD1 call for D was not verified on the DNA. TRBV21-1 is reported as a pseudogene. This CDR3 spans 18 amino acids.

This clone showed up just once. The genes are TRBV5-1 and TRBJ2-5, with TRBD2 as a possible D gene (6 bases). The last part of the DNA fits TRBJ2-7 better; the J call may be wrong. This CDR3 has 19 amino acids. Germline CDR1 reads SGHRS; CDR2 reads YFSETQ. The CDR3 nucleotides are TGCGCCAGCAGCCCGATGGACACCCGTAAGGCGGGAACACCCTACGAGCAGTACTTC. Protein: CASSPMDTRKAGTPYEQYF.

The gene calls are TRBV18 and TRBJ2-5; D unclear. The V and J ends lost 0 bases and 0 bases respectively, with 5 bases between them. From germline, CDR1 is KGHSH and CDR2 LQKENI. The CDR3 has 14 amino acids. CDR3 nucleotide sequence: TGTGCCAGCTCACCACCGCTAAACCAAGAGACCCAGTACTTC. Protein sequence: CASSPPLNQETQYF.

V gene TRBV2 combines with J gene TRBJ1-2; TRBD1 agrees at 10 bases. CDR3 length: 18 amino acids. V gave up 0 bases and J gave up 6 bases; unmatched junction bases: 13. CDR1 and CDR2 (germline): SNHLY, FYNNEI. The CDR3 nucleotides read TGTGCCAGCAGTGAAGCCCTCCAGGGACAGGGGAGATTAGATGGCTACACCTTC. Residues: CASSEALQGQGRLDGYTF.

V is TRBV10-2 and J is TRBJ2-7; 7 bases are shared with TRBD1. The CDR3 extends over 15 amino acids. V was clipped by 3 bases and J by 2 bases; unmatched bases: 7. Per the germline V gene, CDR1 is WSHSY and CDR2 is SAAADI. The CDR3 sequence: CASSEVDREPYEQYF. CDR3 bases: TGCGCCAGCAGTGAAGTTGACAGGGAGCCCTACGAGCAGTACTTC.

The rearrangement uses TRBV6-1 and TRBJ1-4; no clear D gene. V was shortened by 2 bases and J by 10 bases, with 17 bases between the two germline ends. This CDR3 has 15 amino acids. Germline CDR1 and CDR2: MNHNS and SASEGT. This chain's CDR3 is CASSETRQIVGKLFF. The CDR3, as DNA: TGTGCCAGCAGTGAAACTCGGCAGATAGTCGGAAAACTGTTTTTT.

This clone showed up just a few times. The rearrangement joins TRBV28 to TRBJ2-5; 9 bases fit TRBD1. The CDR3 loop spans 14 amino acids. CDR1 and CDR2 from the germline V gene are MDHEN and SYDVKM. V lost 3 bases to trimming and J lost 2 bases; unmatched junction nucleotides: 1. CDR3 sequence (DNA): TGTGCCAGCAGTTTGACAGGGGGACAAGAGACCCAGTACTTC. It codes for CASSLTGGQETQYF.

This clone came up a few times. The V call is TRBV7-9, the J call TRBJ1-1; D may be TRBD1 (6 bases). V was shortened by 4 bases and J by 3 bases, with 18 bases between the two germline ends. Per the germline V gene, CDR1 is SEHNR and CDR2 is FQNEAQ (reference sequence). The CDR3 is 16 residues long. The CDR3 loop is CASSSAGVSQDTEAFF. The CDR3 DNA sequence: TGTGCCAGCAGCTCCGCAGGGGTCTCACAGGACACTGAAGCTTTCTTT.

The J gene is TRBJ2-7, the V gene TRBV7-9; tentative D call: TRBD2 (6 bases). Germline V gene data show CDR1 as SEHNR and CDR2 as FQNEAQ (reference sequence). The CDR3 loop spans 15 amino acids. V dropped 3 bases and J dropped 5 bases, with 17 bases sitting between them. Here the CDR3 DNA reads TGTGCCAGCAGCTTCAAGGCCGGAGGGGTTGACGAGCAGTACTTC. This codes for CASSFKAGGVDEQYF.

The V and J genes are TRBV7-7 and TRBJ1-1; D might be TRBD1 (6 bases). The CDR3 is made up of 15 amino acids. With 5 bases removed from V and 3 bases from J, the gap between germline ends came to 16 bases. Per germline, CDR1 SSHAT and CDR2 FNYEAQ (reference sequence). CDR3 loop: CASSPITGIDTEAFF. The CDR3 region has the DNA TGTGCCAGCAGCCCTATCACAGGGATTGACACTGAAGCTTTCTTT.

This chain connects TRBV6-5 to TRBJ2-5; 11 bases fit TRBD1. Germline V gene data show CDR1 as MNHEY and CDR2 as SVGAGI. The CDR3 is 14 residues long. Losses at the gene ends were 6 bases for V and 5 bases for J; bases not matched to a gene: 5. The CDR3 nucleotides read TGTGCCAGCAGGAGGACAGGGGGCATGGAGACCCAGTACTTC. It specifies CASRRTGGMETQYF.

This chain joins TRBV27 and TRBJ1-2; 8 bases fit TRBD1. Germline V CDR1 and CDR2: MNHEY, SMNVEV (reference sequence). This CDR3 region has 12 residues. The V segment lost 8 bases and the J segment 7 bases; nucleotides outside the gene matches: 6. The CDR3, as DNA: TGTGCCAGCCTGGACAGGGCAGGTGGCTACACCTTC. Translation: CASLDRAGGYTF.

The V gene is TRBV6-1, the J gene TRBJ1-1; D is unclear. The CDR3 sequence is 14 residues long. The V gene lost 6 bases and the J gene lost 3 bases, with 14 bases spanning the gap. The V gene's germline CDR1 is MNHNS and CDR2 SASEGT. CDR3 DNA: TGTGCCAGCAGGCCCCGGGATATGGACACTGAAGCTTTCTTT. Its translation: CASRPRDMDTEAFF.

This clone was seen a single time. V is TRBV6-5 and J is TRBJ2-3; D uncertain. This CDR3 contains 14 residues. V lost 2 bases and J 3 bases, leaving 9 bases between the germline ends. The germline V gene encodes CDR1 MNHEY and CDR2 SVGAGI. The CDR3 DNA reads as TGTGCCAGCAGTTACCCTGCAGGTACAGATACGCAGTATTTT. Translating gives CASSYPAGTDTQYF.

This clone was detected only once. The V gene is TRBV30, the J gene TRBJ2-7; maybe TRBD2 (6 bases). The CDR3 has 14 residues. Germline V lookup: CDR1 GTSNPN, CDR2 SVGIG (reference sequence). Trimming shortened V by 2 bases and J by 5 bases, and 16 bases separated the two germline ends. The CDR3 region is CAWSTGAGGDEQYF. The CDR3 nucleotides are TGTGCCTGGAGTACGGGTGCGGGCGGGGACGAGCAGTACTTC.

The rearrangement links TRBV27 to TRBJ2-7, with D perhaps given as TRBD1 or TRBD2 (5 bases each). In germline, CDR1 is MNHEY, CDR2 SMNVEV (reference sequence). This CDR3 is 14 amino acids long. V was trimmed by 7 bases and J by 0 bases, leaving 13 bases between them. The CDR3 DNA follows: TGTGCCAGCATCCCCGGGACGGGCTCCTACGAGCAGTACTTC. Translation gives CASIPGTGSYEQYF.

This clone was counted between two and nine times. This sequence joins TRBV6-1 and TRBJ1-1; D is uncertain. The CDR3 has 10 amino acids. Germline V gene sequence: CDR1 MNHNS, CDR2 SASEGT. The V gene lost 7 bases and the J gene lost 5 bases, with 5 bases spanning the gap. The CDR3 sequence: CASKITEAFF. The CDR3 DNA sequence: TGTGCCAGCAAGATTACTGAAGCTTTCTTT.

The J gene is TRBJ1-2, the V gene TRBV9, with 7 bases lining up with TRBD1. Germline lookup yields CDR1 SGDLS and CDR2 YYNGEE. CDR3 length equals 14 residues. The ends lost 0 bases at V and 3 bases at J; junction bases unmatched: 2. CDR3 sequence (DNA): TGTGCCAGCAGCGTAGGAACAGGGGACTATGGCTACACCTTC. Translated: CASSVGTGDYGYTF.

The chain carries TRBV7-3 and TRBJ2-2; TRBD1 matches 7 bases. The CDR3 has 17 amino acids. Germline V gene sequence: CDR1 SGHTA, CDR2 FQGTGA. Trimming cost V 0 bases and J 7 bases; bases outside gene matches: 11. This CDR3 reads CASSLTPGTVLYGELFF. The CDR3 DNA follows: TGTGCCAGCAGCTTAACGCCTGGGACAGTTCTCTACGGGGAGCTGTTTTTT.

The chain recombines TRBV4-2 with TRBJ2-7; TRBD1 matches 8 bases. The J segment lost 2 bases and the V segment lost 1 base, leaving 1 base of the junction unmatched. CDR3 size: 14 residues. The germline gives CDR1 LGHNA, CDR2 YNFKEQ. CDR3 amino acids: CASSQGTGTYEQYF. The CDR3 nucleotides read TGTGCCAGCAGCCAAGGGACAGGGACCTACGAGCAGTACTTC.

The rearrangement joins TRBV9 to TRBJ2-2, with a tentative D call TRBD2 (5 bases). CDR1 and CDR2 from the germline V gene are SGDLS and YYNGEE. This CDR3 is built from 14 residues. With 2 bases removed from V and 1 base from J, the gap between germline ends came to 6 bases. For the CDR3, the DNA is TGTGCCAGCAGCGTGGGAGTGAACACCGGGGAGCTGTTTTTT. Amino acid sequence: CASSVGVNTGELFF.